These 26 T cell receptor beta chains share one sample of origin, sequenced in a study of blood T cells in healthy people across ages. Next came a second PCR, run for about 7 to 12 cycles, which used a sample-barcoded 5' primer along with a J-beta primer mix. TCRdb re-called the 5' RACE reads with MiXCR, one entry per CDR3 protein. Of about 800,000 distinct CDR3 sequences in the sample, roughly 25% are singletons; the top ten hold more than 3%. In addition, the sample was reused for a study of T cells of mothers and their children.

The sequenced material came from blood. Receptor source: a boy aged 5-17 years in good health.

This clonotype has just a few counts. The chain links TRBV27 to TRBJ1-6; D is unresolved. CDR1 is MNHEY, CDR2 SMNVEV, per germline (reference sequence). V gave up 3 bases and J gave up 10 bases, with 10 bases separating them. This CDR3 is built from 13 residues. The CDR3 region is CASSFGERSPLHF. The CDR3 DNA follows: TGTGCCAGCAGTTTTGGCGAGAGGTCACCCCTCCACTTT.

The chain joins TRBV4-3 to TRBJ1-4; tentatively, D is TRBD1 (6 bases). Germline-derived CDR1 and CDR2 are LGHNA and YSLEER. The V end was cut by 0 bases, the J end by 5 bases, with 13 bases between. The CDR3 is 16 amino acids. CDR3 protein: CASSQDRGGRNEKLFF. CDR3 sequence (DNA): TGCGCCAGCAGCCAAGATCGCGGGGGCAGAAATGAAAAACTGTTTTTT.

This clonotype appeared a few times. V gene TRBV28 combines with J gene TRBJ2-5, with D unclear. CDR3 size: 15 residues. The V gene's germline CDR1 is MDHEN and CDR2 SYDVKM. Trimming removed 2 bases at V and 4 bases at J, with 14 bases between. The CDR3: CASSLPPSGLETQYF. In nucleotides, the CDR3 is TGTGCCAGCAGTTTACCCCCCTCCGGCCTAGAGACCCAGTACTTC.

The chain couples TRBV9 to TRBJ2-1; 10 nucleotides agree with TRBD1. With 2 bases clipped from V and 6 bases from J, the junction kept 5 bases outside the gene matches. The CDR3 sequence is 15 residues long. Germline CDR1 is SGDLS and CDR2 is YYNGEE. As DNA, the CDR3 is TGTGCCAGCAGCGTTGGGACAGGGGCAGGCAATGAGCAGTTCTTC. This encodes CASSVGTGAGNEQFF.

As DNA, the CDR3 is TGTGCCAGCAGCCGAACCGGGGGTGGGGAGCTGTTTTTT. Translating it yields CASSRTGGGELFF. The gene calls are TRBV12-3 or TRBV12-4 and TRBJ2-2, with D tentatively TRBD2 (6 bases). This CDR3 contains 13 residues. V was cut by 6 bases and J by 8 bases, with 13 bases left in between.

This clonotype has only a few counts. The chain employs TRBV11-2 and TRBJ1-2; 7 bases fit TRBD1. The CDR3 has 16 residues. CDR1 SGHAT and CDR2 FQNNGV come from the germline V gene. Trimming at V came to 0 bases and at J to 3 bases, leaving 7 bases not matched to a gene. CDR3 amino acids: CASSLDRTGRDYGYTF. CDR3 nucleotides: TGTGCCAGCAGCTTAGACAGGACAGGACGAGACTATGGCTACACCTTC.

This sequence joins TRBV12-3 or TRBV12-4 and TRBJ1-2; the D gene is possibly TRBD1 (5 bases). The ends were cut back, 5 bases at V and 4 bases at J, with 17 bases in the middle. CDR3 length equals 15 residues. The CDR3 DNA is TGTGCCAGCAGTGGGACGGGGACCATACTCTATGGCTACACCTTC. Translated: CASSGTGTILYGYTF.

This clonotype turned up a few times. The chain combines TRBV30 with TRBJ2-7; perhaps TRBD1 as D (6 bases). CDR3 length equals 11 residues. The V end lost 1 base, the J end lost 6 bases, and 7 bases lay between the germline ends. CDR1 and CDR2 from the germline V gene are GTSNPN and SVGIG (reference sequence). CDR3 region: CAWSDRVEQYF. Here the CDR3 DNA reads TGTGCCTGGAGTGACAGGGTCGAGCAGTACTTC.

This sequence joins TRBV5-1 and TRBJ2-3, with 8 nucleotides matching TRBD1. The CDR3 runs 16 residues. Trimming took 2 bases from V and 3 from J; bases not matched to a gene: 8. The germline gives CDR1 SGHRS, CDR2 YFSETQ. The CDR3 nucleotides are TGCGCCAGCAGCTTTAACGCGCAGGGGGCGACAGATACGCAGTATTTT. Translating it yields CASSFNAQGATDTQYF.

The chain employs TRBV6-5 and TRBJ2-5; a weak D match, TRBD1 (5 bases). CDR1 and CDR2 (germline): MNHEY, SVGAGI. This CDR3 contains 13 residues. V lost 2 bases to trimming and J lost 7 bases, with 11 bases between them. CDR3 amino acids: CASSYQGEGTQYF. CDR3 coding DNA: TGTGCCAGCAGTTACCAGGGCGAAGGGACCCAGTACTTC.

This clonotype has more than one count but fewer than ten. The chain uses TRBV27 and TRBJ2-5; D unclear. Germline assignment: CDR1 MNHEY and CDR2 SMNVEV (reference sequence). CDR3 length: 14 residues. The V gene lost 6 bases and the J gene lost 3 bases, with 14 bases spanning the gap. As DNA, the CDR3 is TGTGCCAGCAGCCTAGGGCCCCGCAAAGAGACCCAGTACTTC. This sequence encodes CASSLGPRKETQYF.

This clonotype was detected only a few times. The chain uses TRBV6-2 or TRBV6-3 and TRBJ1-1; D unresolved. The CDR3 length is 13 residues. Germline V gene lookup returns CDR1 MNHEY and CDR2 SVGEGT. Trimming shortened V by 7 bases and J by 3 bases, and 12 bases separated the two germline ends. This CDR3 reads CASTGIMDTEAFF. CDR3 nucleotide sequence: TGTGCCAGCACGGGGATTATGGACACTGAAGCTTTCTTT.

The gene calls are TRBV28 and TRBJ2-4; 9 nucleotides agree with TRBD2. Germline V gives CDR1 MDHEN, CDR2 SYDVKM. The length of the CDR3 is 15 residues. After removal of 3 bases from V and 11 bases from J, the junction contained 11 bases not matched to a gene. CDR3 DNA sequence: TGTGCCAGCAGTTTTAGTTCCGCGGGGGGGCCAGTTCAGTACTTC. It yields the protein CASSFSSAGGPVQYF.

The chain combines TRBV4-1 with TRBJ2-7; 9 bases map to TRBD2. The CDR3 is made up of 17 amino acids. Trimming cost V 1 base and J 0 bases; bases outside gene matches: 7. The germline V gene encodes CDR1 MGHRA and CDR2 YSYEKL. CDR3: CASSQAFTSGSSYEQYF. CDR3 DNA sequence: TGCGCCAGCAGCCAAGCATTTACTAGCGGGTCCTCCTACGAGCAGTACTTC.

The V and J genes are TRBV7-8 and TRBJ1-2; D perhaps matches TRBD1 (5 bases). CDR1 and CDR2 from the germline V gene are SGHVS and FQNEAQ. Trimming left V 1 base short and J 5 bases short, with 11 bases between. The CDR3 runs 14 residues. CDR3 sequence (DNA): TGTGCCAGCAGCTTAGGTCCTCGGGGGTATGGCTACACCTTC. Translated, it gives CASSLGPRGYGYTF.

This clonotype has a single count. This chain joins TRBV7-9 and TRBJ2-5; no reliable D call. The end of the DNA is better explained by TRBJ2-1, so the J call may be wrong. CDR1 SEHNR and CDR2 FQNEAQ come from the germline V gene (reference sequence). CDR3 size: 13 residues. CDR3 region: CASSPGWYNEQFF. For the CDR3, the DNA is TGTGCCAGCAGCCCCGGGTGGTACAATGAGCAGTTCTTC.

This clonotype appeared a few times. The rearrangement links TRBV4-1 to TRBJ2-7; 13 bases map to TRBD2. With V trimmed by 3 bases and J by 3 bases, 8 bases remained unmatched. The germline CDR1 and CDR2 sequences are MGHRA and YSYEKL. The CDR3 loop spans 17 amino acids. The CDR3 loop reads CASSQVPGLAGHYEQYF. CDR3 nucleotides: TGCGCCAGCAGCCAGGTCCCGGGACTAGCGGGACACTACGAGCAGTACTTC.

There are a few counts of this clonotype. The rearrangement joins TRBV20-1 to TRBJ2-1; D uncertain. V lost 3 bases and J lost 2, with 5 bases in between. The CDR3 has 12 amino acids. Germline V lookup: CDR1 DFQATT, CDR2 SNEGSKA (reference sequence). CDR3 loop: CSASTAYNEQFF. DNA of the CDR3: TGCAGTGCTAGTACGGCCTACAATGAGCAGTTCTTC.

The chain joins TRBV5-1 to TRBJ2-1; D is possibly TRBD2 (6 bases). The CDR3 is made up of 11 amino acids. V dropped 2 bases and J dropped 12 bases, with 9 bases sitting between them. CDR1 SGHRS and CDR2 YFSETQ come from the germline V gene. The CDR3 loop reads CASSLDGGQFF. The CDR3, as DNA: TGCGCCAGCAGCTTAGACGGGGGGCAGTTCTTC. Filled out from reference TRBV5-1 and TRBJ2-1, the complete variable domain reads KAGVTQTPRYLIKTRGQQVTLSCSPISGHRSVSWYQQTPGQGLQFLFEYFSETQRNKGNFPGRFSGRQFSNSRSEMNVSTLELGDSALYLCASSLDGGQFFGPGTRLTVL.

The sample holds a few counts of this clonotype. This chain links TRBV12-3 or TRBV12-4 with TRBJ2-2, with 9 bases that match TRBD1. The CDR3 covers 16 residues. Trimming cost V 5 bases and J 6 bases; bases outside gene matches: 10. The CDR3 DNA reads TGTGCCAGCAGTACCTGGGACAGGGTGGCCTCCGGGGAGCTGTTTTTT. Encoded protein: CASSTWDRVASGELFF.

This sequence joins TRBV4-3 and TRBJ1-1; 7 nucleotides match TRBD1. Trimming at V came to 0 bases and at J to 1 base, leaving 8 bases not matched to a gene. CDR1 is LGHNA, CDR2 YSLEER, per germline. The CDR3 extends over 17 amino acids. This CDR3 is CASSQDRQGFENTEAFF. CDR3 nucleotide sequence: TGCGCCAGCAGCCAAGACAGACAGGGTTTCGAGAACACTGAAGCTTTCTTT.

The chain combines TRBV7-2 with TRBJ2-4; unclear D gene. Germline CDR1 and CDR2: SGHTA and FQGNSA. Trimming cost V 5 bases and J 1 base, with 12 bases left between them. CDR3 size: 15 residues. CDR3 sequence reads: CASSGIGTAKNIQYF. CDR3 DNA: TGTGCCAGCAGCGGTATCGGTACCGCCAAAAACATTCAGTACTTC.

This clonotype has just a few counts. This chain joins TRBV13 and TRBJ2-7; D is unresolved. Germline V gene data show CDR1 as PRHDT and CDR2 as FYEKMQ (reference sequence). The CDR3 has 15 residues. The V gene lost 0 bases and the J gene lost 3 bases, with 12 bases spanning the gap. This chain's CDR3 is CASSLGLENGYEQYF. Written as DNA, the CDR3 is TGTGCCAGCAGCTTAGGCCTGGAGAACGGCTACGAGCAGTACTTC.

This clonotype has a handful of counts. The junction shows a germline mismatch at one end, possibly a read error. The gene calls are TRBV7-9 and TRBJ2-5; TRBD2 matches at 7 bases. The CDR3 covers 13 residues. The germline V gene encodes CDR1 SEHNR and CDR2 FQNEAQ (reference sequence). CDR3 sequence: CASSPGGGSYGFF. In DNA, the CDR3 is TGTGCCAGCAGCCCCGGCGGGGGTTCCTATGGATTCTTC. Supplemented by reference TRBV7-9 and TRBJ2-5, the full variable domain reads DTGVSQNPRHKITKRGQNVTFRCDPISEHNRLYWYRQTLGQGPEFLTYFQNEAQLEKSRLLSDRFSAERPKGSFSTLEIQRTEQGDSAMYLCASSPGGGSYGFFGPGTRLLVL.

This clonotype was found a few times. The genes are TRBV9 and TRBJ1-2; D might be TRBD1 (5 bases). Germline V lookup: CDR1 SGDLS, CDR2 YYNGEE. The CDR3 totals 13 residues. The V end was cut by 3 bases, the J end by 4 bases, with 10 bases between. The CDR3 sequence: CASSDRGGYGYTF. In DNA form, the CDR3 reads TGTGCCAGCAGCGACCGGGGCGGCTATGGCTACACCTTC.

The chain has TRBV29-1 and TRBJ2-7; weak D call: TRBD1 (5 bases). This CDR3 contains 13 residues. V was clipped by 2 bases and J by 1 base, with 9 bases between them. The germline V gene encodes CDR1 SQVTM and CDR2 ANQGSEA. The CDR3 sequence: CSVEFQGSYEQYF. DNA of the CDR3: TGCAGCGTTGAATTCCAGGGTTCCTACGAGCAGTACTTC.